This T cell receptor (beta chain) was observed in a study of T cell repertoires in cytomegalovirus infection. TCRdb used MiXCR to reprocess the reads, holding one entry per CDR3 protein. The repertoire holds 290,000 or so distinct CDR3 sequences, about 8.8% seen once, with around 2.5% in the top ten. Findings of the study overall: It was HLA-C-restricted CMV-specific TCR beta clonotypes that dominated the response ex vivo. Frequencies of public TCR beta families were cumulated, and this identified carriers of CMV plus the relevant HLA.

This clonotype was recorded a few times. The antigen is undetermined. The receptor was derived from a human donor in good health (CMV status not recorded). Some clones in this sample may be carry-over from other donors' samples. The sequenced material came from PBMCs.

The CDR3 is CASSSGTGVTREMGEQYV. CDR3 nucleotides: TGTGCCAGCAGCTCCGGGACAGGGGTCACCCGGGAGATGGGCGAGCAGTACGTC. The J gene is TRBJ2-7, the V gene TRBV28; 10 bases fit TRBD1. From germline, CDR1 is MDHEN and CDR2 SYDVKM. V lost 6 bases to trimming and J lost 6 bases; unmatched junction nucleotides: 20. The CDR3 has 18 amino acids.